This is a list of T cell receptor beta chains from one sample in a study of CD8+ T cells in alopecia areata. Repertoires were generated with immunoSEQ multiplex PCR, while TCRdb's copy carries only in-frame clones and drops some. The sample yields 50,000 to 70,000 clones, about 40% seen once. Sequenced input: NKG2D-low CD8+ T cells sorted from blood. The receptor set was obtained from a human donor with alopecia areata. CDR3s leave out the opening cysteine and the closing phenylalanine or tryptophan. A D gene is named only where the DNA matches it firmly.

j_call d_call v_call cdr3_aa
TRBJ1-1 NA TRBV29-1 SVYPVVSNTEAF
TRBJ2-5 NA TRBV5-4 ASSGGTYQETQY
TRBJ1-2 TRBD1 TRBV7-9 ASSTTGSANYGYT
TRBJ1-1 NA TRBV5-6 ASSLQGTEAF
TRBJ2-5 NA TRBV29-1 SVVSGSKETQY
TRBJ2-1 TRBD2 TRBV6-5 ASRPLAGGYNEQF
TRBJ2-1 NA TRBV19 ASRGFPSNEQF
TRBJ2-1 NA TRBV7-9 ASRGNEQF
TRBJ2-3 TRBD2 TRBV4-3 ASSQLAGTDTQY
TRBJ1-4 NA TRBV9 ASSVRDEKLF
TRBJ2-1 TRBD2 TRBV15 ATSSAGDQYNEQF
TRBJ1-2 NA TRBV27 ASSFRLPTGSGSGYT
TRBJ2-7 NA TRBV29-1 SAEGGTLYEQY
TRBJ2-1 NA TRBV7-9 ASSLGAYYNEQF
TRBJ2-1 TRBD2 TRBV7-6 ASSLVAGGPSENEQF
TRBJ2-1 TRBD1 TRBV30 AWNPGQGVLNEQF
TRBJ1-2 NA TRBV29-1 SVEAYGYT
TRBJ2-7 TRBD1 TRBV30 AWRPYTGTGVYEQY
TRBJ2-5 NA TRBV7-9 ASSLATRQETQY
TRBJ2-5 NA TRBV19 ASSRGGEETQY
TRBJ1-1 NA TRBV7-9 ASSHIPGTEAF
TRBJ1-2 NA TRBV29-1 SVEGQLYGYT
TRBJ2-3 TRBD2 TRBV5-6 ASSLETSLEDTQY
TRBJ2-7 NA TRBV27 ASSLQGSYEQY
TRBJ2-5 NA TRBV2 ATPGPSIETQY
TRBJ2-7 NA TRBV29-1 SVGSDDEQY
TRBJ2-5 TRBD1 TRBV28 ASSRTGEQTQY
TRBJ1-1 NA TRBV14 ASSSTRRMNTEAF
TRBJ2-3 TRBD2 TRBV15 ATSRGDQTSTDTQY
TRBJ2-7 NA TRBV5-1 ASSLAGNSYEQY
TRBJ1-1 NA TRBV29-1 SVRPVGAEAF
TRBJ2-1 NA TRBV14 ATTPGNNEQF
TRBJ1-5 NA TRBV5-1 ASSLSWGDNQPQH
TRBJ2-3 TRBD2 TRBV5-1 ASTEGTRSSTDTQY
TRBJ2-1 NA TRBV7-8 ASSLVGLGSYNEQF
TRBJ2-2 TRBD2 TRBV6-5 ASSTQGGDTGELF
TRBJ2-7 NA TRBV29-1 SVEGRDSYEQY
TRBJ2-1 NA TRBV25-1 ASSVSGGYNEQF
TRBJ2-7 NA TRBV13 ASSLSWGRPYEQY
TRBJ2-3 NA TRBV6-1 ASSRPRAGTDTQY
TRBJ2-3 TRBD2 TRBV4-3 ASSQETSEDTQY
TRBJ2-5 NA TRBV28 ASRTAEQETQY
TRBJ2-1 TRBD2 TRBV2 ASNPAGAYNEQF
TRBJ2-1 NA TRBV4-3 ASSRGFRSNEQF
TRBJ2-3 NA TRBV5-1 ASTPGPGGADTQY
TRBJ2-1 NA TRBV7-3 ASSLEISSYNEQF
TRBJ1-2 TRBD1 TRBV5-1 ASSPGTGYGYT
TRBJ2-5 NA TRBV29-1 SVYAETQY